What follows are 24 T cell receptor beta chains derived from one specimen sequenced in a study of blood T cells in healthy people across ages. The use of a sample-barcoded 5' primer and a J-beta primer mix characterized a second PCR of about 7 to 12 cycles. Using its own MiXCR run on the 5' RACE reads, TCRdb lists one record per CDR3 protein. This table has some 1.7 million distinct CDR3 sequences, 28% appearing once. What was sequenced was blood. These receptors were obtained from a young woman in good health.

Many counts were recorded for this clonotype. Germline and junction disagree at one end, which may indicate a read error. This rearrangement joins TRBV12-3 or TRBV12-4 to TRBJ1-2, with a weak D call TRBD1 (5 bases). The length of the CDR3 is 12 residues. The CDR3 reads CASSLEGSGYTF. As DNA, the CDR3 is TGCGCCAGCAGCTTGGAGGGGAGTGGCTACACCTTC.

This clonotype was recorded at least ten times. The chain is built from TRBV7-9 and TRBJ2-3; 7 bases align to TRBD2. The trim removed 2 bases at V and 5 bases at J, leaving 16 bases unmatched. This CDR3 region has 18 residues. Germline V gene lookup returns CDR1 SEHNR and CDR2 FQNEAQ (reference sequence). CDR3 DNA sequence: TGTGCCAGCAGCTTATGGATTGGTGGCGGGAGACCACAAGATACGCAGTATTTT. This sequence encodes CASSLWIGGGRPQDTQYF.

Only a few counts were recorded for this clonotype. The chain recombines TRBV4-1 with TRBJ2-7; maybe TRBD2 (7 bases). Trimming pared 5 bases from V and 3 bases from J, leaving 14 bases between. The CDR3 contains 14 residues. Germline V gene sequence: CDR1 MGHRA, CDR2 YSYEKL. CDR3 coding DNA: TGCGCCAGCAGCTTACGGGGGGCCAACTACGAGCAGTACTTC. It is translated as CASSLRGANYEQYF.

The chain employs TRBV10-1 and TRBJ1-5; 7 bases are shared with TRBD1. Trimming cost V 3 bases and J 5 bases; bases outside gene matches: 19. The germline V gene has CDR1 WNHNN and CDR2 SYGVQD (reference sequence). The CDR3 covers 19 residues. The CDR3 region has the DNA TGCGCCAGCAGTGACTTCTTACTTTACAGGGGAAGGTTCGATCAGCCCCAGCATTTT. It translates to CASSDFLLYRGRFDQPQHF.

The genes are TRBV24-1 and TRBJ2-5; the match to TRBD2 covers 9 bases. The CDR3 sequence is 14 residues long. Germline CDR1 KGHDR, CDR2 SFDVKD. J was trimmed by 5 bases and V by 5 bases; bases with no gene match: 5. This chain's CDR3 is CATSASSGTETQYF. The CDR3 nucleotides are TGTGCCACCAGTGCTTCTAGCGGGACCGAGACCCAGTACTTC.

This clonotype was counted only a few times. The V call is TRBV20-1, the J call TRBJ1-6; 9 bases map to TRBD1. The CDR3 runs 14 residues. Germline CDR1 and CDR2: DFQATT and SNEGSKA (reference sequence). Germline trimming cut 3 bases from V and 10 bases from J; bases unmatched to any gene: 7. The CDR3 DNA is TGCAGTGCTAGTGGGACAGGGTCCAACTCACCCCTCCACTTT. It translates to CSASGTGSNSPLHF.

This clonotype was observed a handful of times. This chain uses TRBV7-2 with TRBJ1-1; D might be TRBD1 (6 bases). CDR3 length: 14 residues. Germline CDR1 reads SGHTA; CDR2 reads FQGNSA. V was pared by 2 bases and J by 6 bases, with 13 bases between. In DNA, the CDR3 is TGTGCCAGCAGCTTAACAGGGTTCGCCCCTGAAGCTTTCTTT. It codes for CASSLTGFAPEAFF.

Turning to this clonotype: Compared with germline, one end of the junction differs, possibly owing to a read error. The chain couples TRBV7-9 to TRBJ2-7; D is possibly TRBD2 (5 bases). The CDR3 runs to 14 residues. CDR1 and CDR2 (germline): SEHNR, FQNEAQ (reference sequence). The CDR3, as DNA: TGTGCCAGCAACTTAGAGGGCGGTACCTACGAGCAGTACTTC. Translation gives CASNLEGGTYEQYF.

The chain employs TRBV29-1 and TRBJ2-1; the D gene is possibly TRBD2 (5 bases). Trimming cost V 7 bases and J 6 bases, with 16 bases left between them. CDR1 and CDR2 from the germline V gene are SQVTM and ANQGSEA. CDR3 length: 13 amino acids. CDR3 region: CSGTGLVGNEQFF. CDR3 DNA sequence: TGCAGCGGAACTGGACTGGTGGGCAATGAGCAGTTCTTC.

This clonotype was recorded once. This chain uses TRBV7-3 with TRBJ2-1; 7 bases are shared with TRBD2. This CDR3 has 15 amino acids. The junction had 6 bases not matched to a gene; V was cut back by 3 bases and J by 4 bases. The germline V gene has CDR1 SGHTA and CDR2 FQGTGA. The CDR3 region has the DNA TGTGCCAGCAGCTTGTTAAGCGGGGCTTACAATGAGCAGTTCTTC. Residues: CASSLLSGAYNEQFF.

The chain employs TRBV12-3 or TRBV12-4 and TRBJ1-5; 10 bases map to TRBD1. V gave up 5 bases and J gave up 0 bases; unmatched junction bases: 10. This CDR3 contains 18 residues. CDR3 DNA sequence: TGTGCCAGCAGTCCTCCGGGACAGGGGATTTATAGCAATCAGCCCCAGCATTTT. Translated: CASSPPGQGIYSNQPQHF.

A few counts support this clonotype. The chain employs TRBV25-1 and TRBJ2-7; TRBD1 aligns across 7 bases. Germline CDR1 is MGHDK and CDR2 is SYGVNS. V was pared by 8 bases and J by 4 bases, with 8 bases of the junction left unmatched. The CDR3 extends over 13 amino acids. CDR3 in amino acids: CASGADRPYEQYF. Here the CDR3 DNA reads TGTGCCAGCGGGGCGGACAGGCCGTACGAGCAGTACTTC.

This clonotype was picked up a small number of times. The genes are TRBV7-9 and TRBJ2-5, with TRBD2 as a possible D gene (6 bases). Germline-derived CDR1 and CDR2 are SEHNR and FQNEAQ (reference sequence). The CDR3 consists of 14 residues. Trimming stripped 8 bases from V and 3 bases from J, with 16 bases between. In nucleotides, the CDR3 is TGTGCCAGCGGACTATTGGGGGGTAAAGAGACCCAGTACTTC. Its translation: CASGLLGGKETQYF.

There are many counts of this clonotype. The junction does not match germline at one end; this may be a read error. The gene calls are TRBV5-1 and TRBJ2-5, with 10 bases fitting TRBD1. Germline V CDR1 and CDR2: SGHRS, YFSETQ. CDR3 length: 13 residues. The CDR3 protein is CASRRDRGETQYF. CDR3 bases: TGTGCCAGCAGGCGGGACAGGGGAGAGACCCAGTACTTC.

This clonotype occurred a few times. The chain links TRBV30 to TRBJ1-2, with D possibly matching TRBD1 (6 bases). CDR3 length: 12 amino acids. CDR1 and CDR2 (germline): GTSNPN, SVGIG (reference sequence). V shed 3 bases and J shed 8 bases, with 13 bases lying between them. This CDR3 is CAWRITGSGYTF. The CDR3 DNA follows: TGTGCCTGGAGAATCACAGGGTCCGGCTACACCTTC.

This clonotype has just a few counts. This chain joins TRBV30 and TRBJ1-4; D is unresolved. The germline V and J ends were trimmed by 4 bases and 0 bases, with 6 bases remaining between them. CDR1 and CDR2 from the germline V gene are GTSNPN and SVGIG (reference sequence). CDR3 length: 13 residues. CDR3 in DNA: TGTGCCTGGACAGCGCCAACTAATGAAAAACTGTTTTTT. It specifies CAWTAPTNEKLFF.

This clonotype has at least ten counts. The genes are TRBV11-2 and TRBJ2-7; 7 bases are shared with TRBD2. The CDR3 covers 14 residues. V shed 7 bases and J 2 bases; nucleotides not matched to a gene: 8. The germline V gene encodes CDR1 SGHAT and CDR2 FQNNGV. CDR3 coding DNA: TGTGCCAGCACCCGGGGGGAGGTCCCCTACGAGCAGTACTTC. Protein: CASTRGEVPYEQYF.

This clonotype was detected only a few times. This chain links TRBV7-9 with TRBJ2-1; TRBD2 matches at 7 bases. This CDR3 has 14 amino acids. CDR1 and CDR2 (germline): SEHNR, FQNEAQ (reference sequence). The V and J ends lost 5 bases and 8 bases, in that order; junction bases with no gene match: 9. The CDR3 DNA reads as TGTGCCAGCAGCCGGACTAGTCGTCTCGATGAGCAGTTCTTC. Translated, it gives CASSRTSRLDEQFF.

In this sample, this clonotype turned up many times. The rearrangement links TRBV28 to TRBJ1-2; 10 nucleotides agree with TRBD1. The V gene end was trimmed by 6 bases and the J gene end by 4 bases; junction bases not matched to a gene: 14. Germline assignment: CDR1 MDHEN and CDR2 SYDVKM. There are 17 residues in the CDR3. Here the CDR3 reads CASSSGTGAGGFYGYTF. In nucleotides, the CDR3 is TGTGCCAGCAGCTCCGGGACAGGGGCGGGTGGTTTCTATGGCTACACCTTC.

The table lists this clonotype with a few counts. V and J are TRBV9 and TRBJ2-1; 10 bases fit TRBD2. Germline V gives CDR1 SGDLS, CDR2 YYNGEE. Trimming removed 0 bases from V and 10 bases from J; junction bases left unmatched: 10. The CDR3 length is 16 residues. The CDR3 sequence is CASSVAPSGGQGEQFF. The CDR3 DNA is TGTGCCAGCAGCGTAGCGCCTAGCGGGGGCCAGGGGGAGCAGTTCTTC.

The table lists this clonotype with a few counts. A much larger clone is a single base away; this may be a read error. This chain uses TRBV10-3 with TRBJ1-2, with D perhaps TRBD1 (6 bases). Trimming pared 2 bases from V and 8 bases from J, leaving 21 bases between. This CDR3 contains 16 residues. Per germline, CDR1 ENHRY and CDR2 SYGVKD. Here the CDR3 DNA reads TGTGCCATCAGTGAGAATTGTGGGGACAACCTTGGGGGCTACACCTTC. This translates into CAISENCGDNLGGYTF.

The table lists this clonotype with a few counts. The V and J genes are TRBV6-2 or TRBV6-3 and TRBJ2-1, with a possible D match to TRBD1 (6 bases). The germline V gene has CDR1 MNHEY and CDR2 SVGEGT. V gave up 0 bases and J gave up 6 bases, with 12 bases separating them. CDR3 length: 15 residues. The CDR3 here is CASSYSSNRVNEQFF. CDR3 bases: TGTGCCAGCAGTTACTCATCGAACAGGGTCAATGAGCAGTTCTTC.

This clonotype came up a few times. The V call is TRBV29-1, the J call TRBJ2-5, with 8 bases fitting TRBD1. Looked up from germline, CDR1 is SQVTM and CDR2 is ANQGSEA. The CDR3 extends over 13 amino acids. Trimming removed 2 bases from V and 6 bases from J; junction bases left unmatched: 5. Here the CDR3 DNA reads TGCAGCGTTGAAAAAGGACAGGGTCAGACCCAGTACTTC. Its translation: CSVEKGQGQTQYF.

This clonotype occurred a few times. This rearrangement joins TRBV6-2 or TRBV6-3 to TRBJ2-3; perhaps TRBD1 as D (5 bases). CDR1 is MNHEY, CDR2 SVGEGT, per germline. There are 20 residues in the CDR3. V was trimmed by 0 bases and J by 3 bases, leaving 25 bases between them. CDR3 protein: CASSYSSDPLTEPGTDTQYF. The CDR3, as DNA: TGTGCCAGCAGTTACTCGTCGGACCCCCTTACCGAGCCAGGGACAGATACGCAGTATTTT.